Below are 31 T cell receptor beta chains sequenced from a single sample in a study of T cell responses to AZD1222 COVID-19 vaccine. The protocol was immunoSEQ multiplex PCR, while the TCRdb copy is restricted to in-frame clones and leaves out a portion. The table includes about 160,000 clones, about nine tenths detected once. Sample: peripheral blood, taken on day 0 of AZD1222 vaccination. The receptors stem from an adult in good health.

The chain is built from TRBV6-5 and TRBJ1-2; tentative D call: TRBD1 (6 bases). The CDR3 runs to 14 residues. Germline loops: CDR1 MNHEY, CDR2 SVGAGI. V shed 3 bases and J shed 6 bases, with 14 bases lying between them. For the CDR3, the DNA is TGTGCCAGCAGTTATAGGGGGGAGGGGAATGGCTACACCTTC. Translated, it gives CASSYRGEGNGYTF.

CDR3 DNA: TGTGCCAGCAGCTTGGGGCAGACCTACAATGAGCAGTTCTTC. Translation gives CASSLGQTYNEQFF. V gene TRBV5-5 combines with J gene TRBJ2-1; no firm D call. V lost 0 bases, J lost 2 bases, and 6 bases lay in between. Per the germline V gene, CDR1 is SGHKS and CDR2 is YYEKEE (reference sequence). CDR3 length: 14 residues.

This clone was recorded only once. The chain combines TRBV10-3 with TRBJ2-3, with D perhaps given as TRBD1 or TRBD2 (6 bases each). The V gene's germline CDR1 is ENHRY and CDR2 SYGVKD. This CDR3 is built from 13 residues. Trimming took 2 bases from V and 10 from J, leaving 13 bases between them. The CDR3 protein is CAISEGRGGSQYF. The DNA for the CDR3 is TGTGCCATCAGTGAGGGCAGGGGAGGTTCGCAGTATTTT.

V usage is TRBV28 and J usage is TRBJ2-3; 8 bases map to TRBD1. This CDR3 has 14 residues. The junction had 13 bases not matched to a gene; V was cut back by 3 bases and J by 14 bases. Germline V gene lookup returns CDR1 MDHEN and CDR2 SYDVKM. CDR3 residues: CASSLFVGDRGWYF. Written as DNA, the CDR3 is TGTGCCAGCAGTTTGTTCGTCGGAGACAGGGGTTGGTATTTT. The full variable domain, in which reference TRBV28 and TRBJ2-3 provide the parts outside the CDR3, is DVKVTQSSRYLVKRTGEKVFLECVQDMDHENMFWYRQDPGLGLRLIYFSYDVKMKEKGDIPEGYSVSREKKERFSLILESASTNQTSMYLCASSLFVGDRGWYFGPGTRLTVL.

The rearrangement uses TRBV9 and TRBJ1-1, with D tentatively TRBD1 (6 bases). The V and J ends lost 4 bases and 3 bases respectively, with 10 bases between them. This CDR3 spans 13 amino acids. CDR1 is SGDLS and CDR2 is YYNGEE in the germline V gene. The chain's CDR3 is CASSPGQYTEAFF. Here the CDR3 DNA reads TGTGCCAGCAGCCCAGGACAGTACACTGAAGCTTTCTTT. The full variable domain, completed using reference TRBV9 and TRBJ1-1, is DSGVTQTPKHLITATGQRVTLRCSPRSGDLSVYWYQQSLDQGLQFLIQYYNGEERAKGNILERFSAQQFPDLHSELNLSSLELGDSALYFCASSPGQYTEAFFGQGTRLTVV.

The chain joins TRBV19 to TRBJ2-1; TRBD1 agrees at 9 bases. V trimming: 10 bases; J trimming: 6 bases; junction bases outside the gene matches: 13. In germline, CDR1 is LNHDA, CDR2 SQIVND (reference sequence). The CDR3 runs 15 residues. The CDR3 reads CATRINRGRANEQFF. The CDR3 DNA is TGTGCCACCCGAATTAACAGGGGGCGCGCCAATGAGCAGTTCTTC.

J is TRBJ1-1 and V is TRBV19, with 8 positions matching TRBD1. Unmatched junction bases numbered 9, after V lost 7 bases and J lost 5 bases. The CDR3 is 14 amino acids. Germline V gene sequence: CDR1 LNHDA, CDR2 SQIVND (reference sequence). The CDR3 loop is CASTTGGIGTEAFF. DNA for the CDR3: TGTGCCAGTACCACAGGGGGAATAGGTACTGAAGCTTTCTTT.

V and J are TRBV4-1 and TRBJ1-2, with TRBD1 matching over 8 bases. The V segment lost 1 base and the J segment 5 bases; nucleotides outside the gene matches: 9. CDR1 is MGHRA and CDR2 is YSYEKL in the germline V gene. The CDR3 has 16 residues. The CDR3 DNA sequence: TGCGCCAGCAGCCAAGTGGGGGGCAGGGGGCTTTATGGCTACACCTTC. As protein: CASSQVGGRGLYGYTF.

CDR3 residues: CASSIWGTGANVLTF. The CDR3 nucleotides are TGTGCCAGTAGTATTTGGGGGACTGGGGCCAACGTCCTGACTTTC. The chain links TRBV19 to TRBJ2-6; D could derive from TRBD1 or TRBD2 (5 bases each). Trimming took off 3 bases at V and 2 bases at J, with 8 bases between the two ends. Germline V gene lookup returns CDR1 LNHDA and CDR2 SQIVND (reference sequence). This CDR3 is 15 amino acids long.

The chain combines TRBV19 with TRBJ2-7; possible D gene TRBD1, 6 bases. Germline V gene lookup returns CDR1 LNHDA and CDR2 SQIVND (reference sequence). V shed 3 bases and J shed 2 bases, with 8 bases lying between them. The CDR3 contains 13 residues. The CDR3 sequence is CASSMDRAYEQYF. CDR3 coding DNA: TGTGCCAGTAGTATGGACAGAGCCTACGAGCAGTACTTC.

This chain connects TRBV5-1 to TRBJ1-2; tentatively, D is TRBD1 (5 bases). Per germline, CDR1 SGHRS and CDR2 YFSETQ. Trimming pared 0 bases from V and 7 bases from J, leaving 16 bases between. CDR3 size: 15 residues. The CDR3 region has the DNA TGCGCCAGCAGCTTGGGTGGGGACGACGGCCTTGGCTACACCTTC. Its protein is CASSLGGDDGLGYTF.

The V gene is TRBV18, the J gene TRBJ2-7; 7 nucleotides agree with TRBD1. With 8 bases clipped from V and 1 base from J, the junction kept 14 bases outside the gene matches. The CDR3 consists of 16 residues. Germline V CDR1 and CDR2: KGHSH, LQKENI. Here the CDR3 DNA reads TGTGCCAGCGCCCGGTTGGGTCAGGGGGATTCCTACGAGCAGTACTTC. It translates to CASARLGQGDSYEQYF. The variable domain in full, completed from reference TRBV18 and TRBJ2-7, reads NAGVMQNPRHLVRRRGQEARLRCSPMKGHSHVYWYRQLPEEGLKFMVYLQKENIIDESGMPKERFSAEFPKEGPSILRIQQVVRGDSAAYFCASARLGQGDSYEQYFGPGTRLTVT.

The CDR3 DNA follows: TGCAGTGCTATTGGGTACGCTGAAGCTTTCTTT. Translated: CSAIGYAEAFF. The chain links TRBV20-1 to TRBJ1-1; D gene uncertain. Trimming removed 4 bases from V and 6 bases from J, with 9 bases in between. Germline V gene data show CDR1 as DFQATT and CDR2 as SNEGSKA (reference sequence). This CDR3 contains 11 residues.

The rearrangement uses TRBV5-4 and TRBJ2-3; TRBD2 aligns across 10 bases. The CDR3 extends over 16 amino acids. The germline CDR1 and CDR2 sequences are SGHNT and YYREEE (reference sequence). J was trimmed by 4 bases and V by 4 bases; bases with no gene match: 9. The CDR3: CASSNGAGGLADTQYF. In DNA form, the CDR3 reads TGTGCCAGCAGCAACGGAGCGGGGGGGCTCGCAGATACGCAGTATTTT.

This chain joins TRBV27 and TRBJ2-1; TRBD2 agrees at 9 bases. There are 13 residues in the CDR3. Germline CDR1 reads MNHEY; CDR2 reads SMNVEV (reference sequence). With V trimmed by 7 bases and J by 4 bases, 2 bases remained unmatched. Here the CDR3 reads CASTSGAYNEQFF. The DNA for the CDR3 is TGTGCCAGCACTAGCGGGGCATACAATGAGCAGTTCTTC.

The chain recombines TRBV5-1 with TRBJ2-7; D is uncertain. V was trimmed by 4 bases and J by 0 bases, leaving 11 bases between them. In germline, CDR1 is SGHRS, CDR2 YFSETQ. The CDR3 has 14 amino acids. As DNA, the CDR3 is TGCGCCAGCAGCCAGGACGCTTACTCCTACGAGCAGTACTTC. Protein product: CASSQDAYSYEQYF.

The chain joins TRBV2 to TRBJ1-2, with D unresolved. The CDR3 sequence is 12 residues long. Trimming took off 4 bases at V and 5 bases at J, with 8 bases between the two ends. Per germline, CDR1 SNHLY and CDR2 FYNNEI. In nucleotides, the CDR3 is TGTGCCAGCAGTGTGGAGGAGTATGGCTACACCTTC. Its translation is CASSVEEYGYTF.

The rearrangement joins TRBV6-2 or TRBV6-3 to TRBJ2-3, with D unresolved. The CDR3 length is 13 residues. V dropped 4 bases and J dropped 6 bases, with 11 bases sitting between them. The germline gives CDR1 MNHEY, CDR2 SVGEGT. Here the CDR3 reads CASSFQPGDTQYF. CDR3 sequence (DNA): TGTGCCAGCAGTTTCCAGCCTGGGGATACGCAGTATTTT.

The gene calls are TRBV24-1 and TRBJ2-5; D is perhaps TRBD1 (5 bases). Germline-derived CDR1 and CDR2 are KGHDR and SFDVKD. V shed 6 bases and J shed 4 bases, with 14 bases lying between them. CDR3 length: 14 residues. In DNA form, the CDR3 reads TGTGCCACCAGTTCGCAGGGCTTGCGAGAGACCCAGTACTTC. Amino acid sequence: CATSSQGLRETQYF.

V is TRBV19 and J is TRBJ1-1; tentative D call: TRBD1 (6 bases). Germline V gene lookup returns CDR1 LNHDA and CDR2 SQIVND (reference sequence). Trimming removed 5 bases from V and 4 bases from J, with 11 bases in between. This CDR3 spans 13 amino acids. The CDR3 reads CASSPGHFTEAFF. For the CDR3, the DNA is TGTGCCAGTAGTCCGGGACACTTCACTGAAGCTTTCTTT.

V usage is TRBV28 and J usage is TRBJ1-2; weak D call: TRBD1 (6 bases). Trimming took 7 bases from V and 4 from J, leaving 19 bases between them. Germline CDR1 reads MDHEN; CDR2 reads SYDVKM. The CDR3 totals 15 residues. The CDR3 nucleotides are TGTGCCAGCACCCTTCAAACAGTCAGGGGCTATGGCTACACCTTC. Translating gives CASTLQTVRGYGYTF.

This clone was observed once. The gene calls are TRBV21-1 and TRBJ1-4. TRBV21-1 is assigned pseudogene status. This CDR3 has 15 amino acids. CDR3 nucleotides: TGTGCCAGCAGCTTGGTGGGGGGACGAAATGAAAAACTGTTTTTT. Translated, it gives CASSLVGGRNEKLFF.

This clone was recorded only once. The chain combines TRBV23-1 with TRBJ2-1; maybe TRBD2 (7 bases). TRBV23-1 is an ORF, and what it does is uncertain. The CDR3 is made up of 15 amino acids. The ends were cut back, 3 bases at V and 0 bases at J, with 9 bases in the middle. The CDR3 region has the DNA TGCGCCAGCAGTCACGGGGGGCCCTCCTACAATGAGCAGTTCTTC. Protein product: CASSHGGPSYNEQFF.

The V call is TRBV9, the J call TRBJ2-1; 10 positions agree with TRBD2. The germline gives CDR1 SGDLS, CDR2 YYNGEE. The CDR3 length is 15 residues. The V gene end was trimmed by 2 bases and the J gene end by 8 bases; junction bases not matched to a gene: 7. This CDR3 reads CASSVPSGSSDEQFF. DNA for the CDR3: TGTGCCAGCAGCGTGCCTAGCGGGAGCTCGGATGAGCAGTTCTTC.

The V call is TRBV10-1, the J call TRBJ2-1; 8 bases are shared with TRBD2. The V and J ends lost 5 bases and 4 bases, in that order; junction bases with no gene match: 7. The CDR3 loop spans 15 amino acids. Germline V gene sequence: CDR1 WNHNN, CDR2 SYGVQD (reference sequence). This CDR3 reads CASSTAGASYNEQFF. CDR3 coding DNA: TGCGCCAGCAGTACAGCGGGGGCCTCTTACAATGAGCAGTTCTTC.

The chain links TRBV29-1 to TRBJ2-7; 10 nucleotides agree with TRBD1. The CDR3 contains 12 residues. The germline V gene has CDR1 SQVTM and CDR2 ANQGSEA. J gave up 4 bases and V 6 bases, and 3 bases lay outside the gene matches. The CDR3 DNA follows: TGCAGCGTGGAGGGACAGGGGTACGAGCAGTACTTC. Its translation: CSVEGQGYEQYF.

The V and J genes are TRBV9 and TRBJ1-1, with 8 bases lining up with TRBD1. The CDR3 is 15 amino acids. The V gene's germline CDR1 is SGDLS and CDR2 YYNGEE. J was trimmed by 5 bases and V by 1 base; bases with no gene match: 7. CDR3 nucleotides: TGTGCCAGCAGCGTACAGGGGGCAGTATTAACTGAAGCTTTCTTT. It codes for CASSVQGAVLTEAFF.

The V gene is TRBV5-8, the J gene TRBJ1-1; 7 positions agree with TRBD1. This CDR3 region has 14 residues. Germline loops: CDR1 SGHTS, CDR2 YDEGEE. V shed 4 bases, J shed 5 bases, and the junction held 8 bases outside the gene matches. The CDR3 is CASSIRQGWTEAFF. The CDR3 bases are TGTGCCAGCAGCATACGACAGGGCTGGACTGAAGCTTTCTTT. The whole variable domain, filled in from reference TRBV5-8 and TRBJ1-1, reads EAGVTQSPTHLIKTRGQQATLRCSPISGHTSVYWYQQALGLGLQFLLWYDEGEERNRGNFPPRFSGRQFPNYSSELNVNALELEDSALYLCASSIRQGWTEAFFGQGTRLTVV.

This clone was counted only a few times. This chain joins TRBV6-2 or TRBV6-3 and TRBJ2-2; D unresolved. The CDR3 extends over 13 amino acids. V lost 4 bases, J lost 5 bases, and 8 bases lay in between. CDR1 is MNHEY, CDR2 SVGEGT, per germline. CDR3 amino acids: CASSSRFTGELFF. The CDR3 DNA reads TGTGCCAGCAGTTCTCGGTTTACCGGGGAGCTGTTTTTT.

The chain carries TRBV3-1 (or the pseudogene TRBV3-2) and TRBJ2-7, with 7 bases identical to TRBD1. The germline V gene has CDR1 LGHDT and CDR2 YNNKEL (reference sequence). After removal of 2 bases from V and 0 bases from J, the junction contained 13 bases not matched to a gene. The CDR3 is 18 residues long. The CDR3 is CASSQFYQTGASSYEQYF. The DNA of the CDR3 is TGTGCCAGCAGCCAATTTTACCAAACAGGGGCGAGCTCCTACGAGCAGTACTTC.

The chain links TRBV7-2 to TRBJ1-5, with 7 positions matching TRBD1. This CDR3 region has 16 residues. V shed 1 base and J 6 bases; nucleotides not matched to a gene: 9. CDR1 SGHTA and CDR2 FQGNSA come from the germline V gene. The CDR3 is CASSLEGGQPGQPQHF. Here the CDR3 DNA reads TGTGCCAGCAGCTTAGAAGGGGGACAGCCAGGTCAGCCCCAGCATTTT.